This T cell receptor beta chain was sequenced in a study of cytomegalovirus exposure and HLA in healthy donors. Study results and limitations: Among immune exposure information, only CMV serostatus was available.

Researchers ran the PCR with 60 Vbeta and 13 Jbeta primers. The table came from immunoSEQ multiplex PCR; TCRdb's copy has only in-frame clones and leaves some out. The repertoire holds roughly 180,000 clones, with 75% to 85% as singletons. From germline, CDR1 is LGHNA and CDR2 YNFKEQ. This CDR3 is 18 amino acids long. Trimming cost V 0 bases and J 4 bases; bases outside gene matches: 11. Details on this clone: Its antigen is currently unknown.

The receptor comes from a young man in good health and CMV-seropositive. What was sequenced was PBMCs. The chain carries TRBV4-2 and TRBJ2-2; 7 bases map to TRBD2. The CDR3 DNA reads TGTGCCAGCAGCCAAGATAGCCAGCGGGAAAGCGGCACCGGGGAGCTGTTTTTT. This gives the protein CASSQDSQRESGTGELFF.